The 30 T cell receptor beta chains listed next were all sequenced from one sample in a study of cytomegalovirus exposure and HLA in healthy donors. Primers for the PCR totalled 60 Vbeta and 13 Jbeta. Generated by immunoSEQ multiplex PCR, the TCRdb table keeps only in-frame clones and is missing some. In the table there are under 150,000 clones, about four fifths of which are singletons. Input material: PBMCs. The receptor source for this set is a male donor in good health and CMV-seronegative.

The chain recombines TRBV7-9 with TRBJ2-7, with 11 bases lining up with TRBD2. This CDR3 is 16 amino acids long. Unmatched junction bases numbered 8, after V lost 5 bases and J lost 2 bases. The germline V gene encodes CDR1 SEHNR and CDR2 FQNEAQ (reference sequence). The CDR3 sequence: CASSTTSGSTPYEQYF. CDR3 sequence (DNA): TGTGCCAGCAGCACCACTAGCGGGAGTACTCCCTACGAGCAGTACTTC.

The chain carries TRBV28 and TRBJ2-7, with D maybe TRBD1 (6 bases). Trimming removed 3 bases at V and 0 bases at J, with 12 bases between. The germline gives CDR1 MDHEN, CDR2 SYDVKM. The CDR3 consists of 15 residues. This chain's CDR3 is CASSFSTGSSYEQYF. As DNA, the CDR3 is TGTGCCAGCAGTTTCTCTACAGGGAGCTCCTACGAGCAGTACTTC.

The rearrangement uses TRBV19 and TRBJ2-7, with D unclear. V lost 8 bases, J lost 3 bases, and 14 bases lay in between. CDR3 size: 13 residues. Germline values: CDR1 LNHDA, CDR2 SQIVND (reference sequence). The CDR3 is CASGNWADYEQYF. CDR3 DNA: TGTGCCAGTGGTAACTGGGCAGACTACGAGCAGTACTTC. Full variable domain (rest looked up from reference TRBV19 and TRBJ2-7): DGGITQSPKYLFRKEGQNVTLSCEQNLNHDAMYWYRQDPGQGLRLIYYSQIVNDFQKGDIAEGYSVSREKKESFPLTVTSAQKNPTAFYLCASGNWADYEQYFGPGTRLTVT.

The chain couples TRBV19 to TRBJ2-1, with 12 bases matching TRBD2. The CDR3 contains 17 residues. Germline V gene data show CDR1 as LNHDA and CDR2 as SQIVND (reference sequence). The J segment lost 6 bases and the V segment lost 3 bases, leaving 9 bases of the junction unmatched. This CDR3 reads CASSIRLAGGWGNEQFF. The CDR3 DNA follows: TGTGCCAGTAGTATCCGGCTAGCGGGAGGGTGGGGCAATGAGCAGTTCTTC.

The chain has TRBV28 and TRBJ1-2; tentative D call: TRBD1 (5 bases). The germline V and J ends were trimmed by 8 bases and 2 bases, with 18 bases remaining between them. Per the germline V gene, CDR1 is MDHEN and CDR2 is SYDVKM. This CDR3 is 15 amino acids long. CDR3 bases: TGTGCCAGCTATGATAGCTGGGGGGGAAACTATGGCTACACCTTC. Translated, it gives CASYDSWGGNYGYTF.

The rearrangement joins TRBV6-5 to TRBJ1-1; 8 bases line up with TRBD1. Germline V gene data show CDR1 as MNHEY and CDR2 as SVGAGI. J gave up 12 bases and V 0 bases, and 9 bases lay outside the gene matches. This CDR3 is 14 amino acids long. The CDR3 sequence: CASSYSLGQGETFF. CDR3 DNA: TGTGCCAGCAGTTACTCACTTGGACAGGGCGAGACTTTCTTT.

This sequence joins TRBV5-1 and TRBJ2-5; 10 bases match TRBD2. This CDR3 comprises 19 residues. Germline CDR1 reads SGHRS; CDR2 reads YFSETQ. V lost 0 bases and J lost 4; bases outside the gene matches: 15. The CDR3 coding sequence is TGCGCCAGCAGCTTGGTATCCAGCGGGAGGGCCCGTGCTGGAGAGACCCAGTACTTC. Its protein is CASSLVSSGRARAGETQYF.

This clone was seen a handful of times. The rearrangement joins TRBV5-5 to TRBJ2-2, with a weak D call TRBD1 (5 bases). This CDR3 spans 14 amino acids. The ends were cut back, 2 bases at V and 4 bases at J, with 9 bases in the middle. Germline lookup yields CDR1 SGHKS and CDR2 YYEKEE (reference sequence). The chain's CDR3 is CASSFTGVTGELFF. CDR3 in DNA: TGTGCCAGCAGCTTTACAGGTGTCACCGGGGAGCTGTTTTTT.

This chain uses TRBV7-2 with TRBJ2-7; tentative D call: TRBD2 (6 bases). The CDR3 is 16 residues long. Trimming cost V 1 base and J 0 bases, with 13 bases left between them. Germline V gene lookup returns CDR1 SGHTA and CDR2 FQGNSA. The CDR3: CASSLEEEGTSYEQYF. CDR3 bases: TGTGCCAGCAGCTTAGAGGAGGAGGGAACCTCCTACGAGCAGTACTTC.

Remarks on this clone: The sample contains more than one DNA sequence encoding this CDR3. This rearrangement joins TRBV5-6 to TRBJ2-7; D is uncertain. This CDR3 is 12 amino acids long. Germline CDR1 reads SGHDT; CDR2 reads YYEEEE. V shed 4 bases and J shed 1 base, with 6 bases lying between them. DNA for the CDR3: TGTGCCAGCAGCCCCGGGTCCTACGAGCAGTACTTC. This sequence encodes CASSPGSYEQYF.

This clone turned up a few times. V is TRBV7-3 and J is TRBJ2-3; TRBD2 matches at 11 bases. After removal of 1 base from V and 3 bases from J, the junction contained 3 bases not matched to a gene. The germline gives CDR1 SGHTA, CDR2 FQGTGA. This CDR3 has 16 residues. The CDR3: CASSLIGTSGTDTQYF. The CDR3 nucleotides read TGTGCCAGCAGCTTAATAGGGACTAGCGGAACAGATACGCAGTATTTT.

This clone was detected only a few times. The chain recombines TRBV4-2 with TRBJ2-7, with 7 bases lining up with TRBD2. CDR3 size: 16 residues. V lost 1 base and J lost 6; bases outside the gene matches: 12. From germline, CDR1 is LGHNA and CDR2 YNFKEQ. CDR3: CASSQVWAGEKREQYF. Written as DNA, the CDR3 is TGTGCCAGCAGCCAAGTTTGGGCGGGAGAGAAACGCGAGCAGTACTTC.

Written as DNA, the CDR3 is TGTGCCAGCAGCTTGGCGGAGTTCTACGAGCAGTACTTC. Protein product: CASSLAEFYEQYF. V is TRBV5-5 and J is TRBJ2-7; D is uncertain. The length of the CDR3 is 13 residues. Germline values: CDR1 SGHKS, CDR2 YYEKEE (reference sequence). Trimming left V 0 bases short and J 3 bases short, with 7 bases between.

This chain connects TRBV28 to TRBJ2-3, with 7 positions matching TRBD2. V lost 4 bases to trimming and J lost 0 bases; unmatched junction nucleotides: 4. The CDR3 spans 15 residues. Germline V gives CDR1 MDHEN, CDR2 SYDVKM. Here the CDR3 DNA reads TGTGCCAGCAGTTCCCCAGCGGGAAGCACAGATACGCAGTATTTT. Translating it yields CASSSPAGSTDTQYF.

The chain joins TRBV5-1 to TRBJ1-2; possibly TRBD1 for D (6 bases). Germline CDR1 and CDR2: SGHRS and YFSETQ. CDR3 length: 14 residues. Deletions cut 2 bases from V and 4 bases from J, with 12 bases between. The CDR3 bases are TGCGCCAGCAGCTTCAGCACAGGGACCTATGGCTACACCTTC. Translating gives CASSFSTGTYGYTF.

Comments on this clone: This CDR3 is also generated by other DNA sequences in the sample. V usage is TRBV7-9 and J usage is TRBJ1-1; D is possibly TRBD1 (6 bases). Trimming took off 5 bases at V and 4 bases at J, with 8 bases between the two ends. CDR1 and CDR2 (germline): SEHNR, FQNEAQ (reference sequence). The CDR3 has 12 residues. CDR3 sequence reads: CASSRGGTEAFF. The CDR3 DNA follows: TGTGCCAGCAGCCGAGGGGGCACTGAAGCTTTCTTT.

This sequence joins TRBV5-6 and TRBJ2-3; a possible D gene is TRBD2 (7 bases). Trimming cost V 5 bases and J 9 bases, with 16 bases left between them. Germline CDR1 SGHDT, CDR2 YYEEEE. This CDR3 has 13 amino acids. The CDR3 DNA sequence: TGTGCCAGCAGAGAGGCGGGGGCAGGGACGCAGTATTTT. Protein sequence: CASREAGAGTQYF.

The chain combines TRBV7-6 with TRBJ2-3; 9 bases fit TRBD2. Trimming took 0 bases from V and 5 from J; bases not matched to a gene: 12. Germline V lookup: CDR1 SGHVS, CDR2 FNYEAQ. The length of the CDR3 is 18 residues. Here the CDR3 reads CASSLALDSGGGIDTQYF. The DNA for the CDR3 is TGTGCCAGCAGCTTAGCGCTCGATAGCGGGGGAGGGATAGATACGCAGTATTTT.

The CDR3 DNA reads as TGCGCCAGCAGCCAACTTGGACAGGGGACTAGCGGCAATGAGCAGTTCTTC. Its protein is CASSQLGQGTSGNEQFF. The V and J genes are TRBV4-1 and TRBJ2-1, with 11 bases fitting TRBD2. CDR1 and CDR2 (germline): MGHRA, YSYEKL. Trimming at V came to 2 bases and at J to 6 bases, leaving 9 bases not matched to a gene. The CDR3 loop spans 17 amino acids.

The genes are TRBV7-3 and TRBJ2-5, with D unclear. V lost 1 base and J lost 5, with 8 bases in between. Germline CDR1 and CDR2: SGHTA and FQGTGA. The CDR3 sequence is 13 residues long. CDR3 DNA: TGTGCCAGCAGCTTAAGCCCGCGGGAGACCCAGTACTTC. Its protein is CASSLSPRETQYF.

The chain links TRBV5-6 to TRBJ2-7, with 8 bases aligning to TRBD2. V lost 1 base, J lost 4 bases, and 7 bases stayed unmatched. This CDR3 comprises 15 residues. CDR1 and CDR2 from the germline V gene are SGHDT and YYEEEE. The CDR3 region is CASSLSAAGVYEQYF. For the CDR3, the DNA is TGTGCCAGCAGCTTGAGCGCAGCGGGAGTATACGAGCAGTACTTC.

The genes are TRBV28 and TRBJ2-7; TRBD2 agrees at 10 bases. This CDR3 has 14 residues. The V segment lost 6 bases and the J segment 4 bases; nucleotides outside the gene matches: 6. Germline values: CDR1 MDHEN, CDR2 SYDVKM. CDR3 amino acids: CASRVGLASYEQYF. The CDR3 nucleotides read TGTGCCAGCAGGGTGGGACTAGCGAGTTACGAGCAGTACTTC.

The CDR3 is CASSLGTVRFF. In DNA, the CDR3 is TGTGCCAGCAGCTTAGGAACGGTACGGTTCTTC. The V call is TRBV7-9, the J call TRBJ2-1; no clear D. The CDR3 is made up of 11 amino acids. V was cut by 1 base and J by 15 bases, with 10 bases left in between. Germline V gives CDR1 SEHNR, CDR2 FQNEAQ (reference sequence).

The chain recombines TRBV10-3 with TRBJ2-7; weak D call: TRBD1 (6 bases). V was shortened by 0 bases and J by 2 bases, with 11 bases between the two germline ends. CDR3 size: 15 residues. Germline-derived CDR1 and CDR2 are ENHRY and SYGVKD. The CDR3 DNA follows: TGTGCCATCAGTGAGTCTTACAGGGTGCCCTACGAGCAGTACTTC. Its protein product is CAISESYRVPYEQYF.

The chain carries TRBV4-1 and TRBJ2-4; TRBD2 matches at 9 bases. Germline CDR1 MGHRA, CDR2 YSYEKL. V was pared by 4 bases and J by 2 bases, with 3 bases of the junction left unmatched. This CDR3 is 15 amino acids long. Here the CDR3 DNA reads TGCGCCAGCAGCCCGCTAGCGGGATCCAAAAACATTCAGTACTTC. It codes for CASSPLAGSKNIQYF.

The chain carries TRBV4-3 and TRBJ2-7; TRBD2 agrees at 8 bases. The CDR3 has 17 amino acids. The germline V gene has CDR1 LGHNA and CDR2 YSLEER. V was clipped by 1 base and J by 6 bases; unmatched bases: 14. The CDR3: CASSQAMQAGGPLEQYF. CDR3 nucleotides: TGCGCCAGCAGCCAAGCTATGCAGGCGGGAGGTCCCCTCGAGCAGTACTTC.

This chain links TRBV18 with TRBJ2-2; 8 positions agree with TRBD1. V lost 3 bases and J lost 2; bases outside the gene matches: 5. CDR1 and CDR2 (germline): KGHSH, LQKENI. This CDR3 is built from 16 residues. Here the CDR3 DNA reads TGTGCCAGCTCACCCTGGGACAGGATAAACACCGGGGAGCTGTTTTTT. Translated, it gives CASSPWDRINTGELFF.

The chain recombines TRBV10-2 with TRBJ2-7; 7 bases are a match to TRBD2. This CDR3 contains 11 residues. Germline trimming cut 4 bases from V and 7 bases from J; bases unmatched to any gene: 1. Per germline, CDR1 WSHSY and CDR2 SAAADI. The CDR3 region is CASSGGGEQYF. The CDR3 DNA reads as TGCGCCAGCAGTGGGGGGGGTGAGCAGTACTTC.

This clone was found once. The CDR3 reads CASSYHAGTRESSGANVLTF. CDR3 nucleotides: TGTGCCAGCAGTTACCACGCCGGGACTAGGGAAAGCTCTGGGGCCAACGTCCTGACTTTC. The chain employs TRBV27 and TRBJ2-6; 8 nucleotides match TRBD2. Per the germline V gene, CDR1 is MNHEY and CDR2 is SMNVEV (reference sequence). The ends lost 4 bases at V and 0 bases at J; junction bases unmatched: 14. This CDR3 has 20 amino acids.

This chain joins TRBV7-3 and TRBJ1-1; 7 nucleotides line up with TRBD1. The junction had 5 bases not matched to a gene; V was cut back by 5 bases and J by 8 bases. CDR1 and CDR2 from the germline V gene are SGHTA and FQGTGA. The CDR3 is 12 residues long. The DNA of the CDR3 is TGTGCCAGCAGCATCGGGACAGCCGAAGCTTTCTTT. Its protein product is CASSIGTAEAFF. Complete variable domain (other parts from reference TRBV7-3 and TRBJ1-1): GAGVSQTPSNKVTEKGKYVELRCDPISGHTALYWYRQSLGQGPEFLIYFQGTGAADDSGLPNDRFFAVRPEGSVSTLKIQRTERGDSAVYLCASSIGTAEAFFGQGTRLTVV.